This TCR beta chain emerged from a study of radiotherapy plus CTLA-4 blockade in lung cancer. Sequenced by immunoSEQ multiplex PCR; TCRdb stores in-frame clones only, minus some. The sample lists about 62,000 clones, 65% to 85% occurring once. Germline V gives CDR1 KGHSH, CDR2 LQKENI. The CDR3 is 16 residues long. V gave up 1 base and J gave up 0 bases; unmatched junction bases: 0. This material consisted of peripheral blood, taken from a patient treated with radiotherapy plus ipilimumab. This chain links TRBV18 with TRBJ2-2, with TRBD1 matching 9 bases. The sequence was collected from a human donor with non-small cell lung cancer who had a complete response to radiotherapy plus ipilimumab. Written as DNA, the CDR3 is TGTGCCAGCTCACCACGGACAGGGGCGAACACCGGGGAGCTGTTTTTT. Its translation: CASSPRTGANTGELFF.